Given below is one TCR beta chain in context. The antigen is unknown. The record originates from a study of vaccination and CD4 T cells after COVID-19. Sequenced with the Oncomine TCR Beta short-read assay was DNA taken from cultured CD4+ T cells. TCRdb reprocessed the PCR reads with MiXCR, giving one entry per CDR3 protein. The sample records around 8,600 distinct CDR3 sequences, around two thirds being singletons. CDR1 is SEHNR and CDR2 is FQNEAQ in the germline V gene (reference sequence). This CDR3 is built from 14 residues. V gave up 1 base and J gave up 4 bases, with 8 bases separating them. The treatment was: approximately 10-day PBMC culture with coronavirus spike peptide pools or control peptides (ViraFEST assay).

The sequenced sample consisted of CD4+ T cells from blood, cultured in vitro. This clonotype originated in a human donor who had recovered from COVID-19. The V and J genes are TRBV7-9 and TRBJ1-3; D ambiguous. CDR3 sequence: CASSLEVPGNTIYF. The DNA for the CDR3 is TGTGCCAGCAGCTTAGAGGTCCCCGGAAACACCATATATTTT.